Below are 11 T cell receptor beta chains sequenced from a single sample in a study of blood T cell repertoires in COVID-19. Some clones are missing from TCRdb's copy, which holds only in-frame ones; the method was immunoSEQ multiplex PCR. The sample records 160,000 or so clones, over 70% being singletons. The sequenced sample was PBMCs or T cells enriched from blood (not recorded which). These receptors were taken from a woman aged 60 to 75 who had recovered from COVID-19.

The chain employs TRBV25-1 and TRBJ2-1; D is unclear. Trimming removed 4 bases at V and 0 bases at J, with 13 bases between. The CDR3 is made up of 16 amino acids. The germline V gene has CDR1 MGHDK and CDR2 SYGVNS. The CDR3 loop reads CASSGYGYSSYNEQFF. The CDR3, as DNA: TGTGCCAGCAGTGGGTACGGTTATAGCTCCTACAATGAGCAGTTCTTC.

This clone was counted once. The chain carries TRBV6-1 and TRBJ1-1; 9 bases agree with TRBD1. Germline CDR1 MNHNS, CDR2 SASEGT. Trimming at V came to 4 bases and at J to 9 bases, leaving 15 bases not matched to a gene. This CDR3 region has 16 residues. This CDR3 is CASSAIDTGTGIKAFF. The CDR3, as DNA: TGTGCCAGCAGTGCGATCGATACCGGGACAGGGATAAAAGCTTTCTTT.

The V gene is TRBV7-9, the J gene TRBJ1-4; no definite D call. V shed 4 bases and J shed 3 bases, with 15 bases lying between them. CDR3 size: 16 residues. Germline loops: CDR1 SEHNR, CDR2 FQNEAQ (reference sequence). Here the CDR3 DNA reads TGTGCCAGCAGCTGGTGGGAGGAGGTGGCTAATGAAAAACTGTTTTTT. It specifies CASSWWEEVANEKLFF.

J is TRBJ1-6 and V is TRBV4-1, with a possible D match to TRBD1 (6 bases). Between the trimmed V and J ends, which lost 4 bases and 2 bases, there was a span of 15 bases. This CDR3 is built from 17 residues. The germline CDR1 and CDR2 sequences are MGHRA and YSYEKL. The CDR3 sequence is CASSLPGTFPYNSPLHF. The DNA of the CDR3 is TGCGCCAGCAGCCTCCCAGGGACATTCCCCTATAATTCACCCCTCCACTTT.

The CDR3 DNA sequence: TGTGCCAGCTCACCACCACAGGGGGCCTGGGGCTACACCTTC. Residues: CASSPPQGAWGYTF. This chain joins TRBV18 and TRBJ1-2; 9 positions match TRBD1. V was clipped by 0 bases and J by 8 bases; unmatched bases: 4. The CDR3 is made up of 14 amino acids. Germline assignment: CDR1 KGHSH and CDR2 LQKENI. The full variable domain, in which reference TRBV18 and TRBJ1-2 provide the parts outside the CDR3, is NAGVMQNPRHLVRRRGQEARLRCSPMKGHSHVYWYRQLPEEGLKFMVYLQKENIIDESGMPKERFSAEFPKEGPSILRIQQVVRGDSAAYFCASSPPQGAWGYTFGSGTRLTVV.

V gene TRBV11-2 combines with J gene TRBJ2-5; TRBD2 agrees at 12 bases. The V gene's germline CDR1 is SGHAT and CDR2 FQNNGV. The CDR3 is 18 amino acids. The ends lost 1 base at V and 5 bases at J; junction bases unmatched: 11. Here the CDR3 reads CASSLGFLAGGPGETQYF. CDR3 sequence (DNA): TGTGCCAGCAGCTTAGGGTTCCTAGCGGGGGGGCCCGGGGAGACCCAGTACTTC. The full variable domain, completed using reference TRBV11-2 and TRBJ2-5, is EAGVAQSPRYKIIEKRQSVAFWCNPISGHATLYWYQQILGQGPKLLIQFQNNGVVDDSQLPKDRFSAERLKGVDSTLKIQPAKLEDSAVYLCASSLGFLAGGPGETQYFGPGTRLLVL.

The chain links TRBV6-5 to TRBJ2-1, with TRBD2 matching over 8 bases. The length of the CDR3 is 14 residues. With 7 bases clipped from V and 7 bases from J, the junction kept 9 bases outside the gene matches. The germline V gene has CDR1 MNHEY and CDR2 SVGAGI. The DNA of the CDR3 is TGTGCCAGCAAATCCCGGGGGGGCCAGAATGAGCAGTTCTTC. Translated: CASKSRGGQNEQFF.

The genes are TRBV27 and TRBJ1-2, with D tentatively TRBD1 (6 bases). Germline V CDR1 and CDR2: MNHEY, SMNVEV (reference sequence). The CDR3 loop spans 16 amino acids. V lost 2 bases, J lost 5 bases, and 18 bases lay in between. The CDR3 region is CASSLVYRVDLYGYTF. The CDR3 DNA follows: TGTGCCAGCAGTTTAGTGTACAGGGTGGACCTTTATGGCTACACCTTC.

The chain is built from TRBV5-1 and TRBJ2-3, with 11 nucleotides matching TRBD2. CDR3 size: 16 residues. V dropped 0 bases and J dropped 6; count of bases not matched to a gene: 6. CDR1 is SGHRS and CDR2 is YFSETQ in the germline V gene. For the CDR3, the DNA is TGCGCCAGCAGCTTGGGGATTAGCGGGGGGGCGGATACGCAGTATTTT. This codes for CASSLGISGGADTQYF.

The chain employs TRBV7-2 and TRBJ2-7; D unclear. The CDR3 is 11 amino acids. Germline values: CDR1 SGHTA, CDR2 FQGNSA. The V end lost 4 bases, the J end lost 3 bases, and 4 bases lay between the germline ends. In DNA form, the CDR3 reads TGTGCCAGCAGCTACTACTACGAGCAGTACTTC. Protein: CASSYYYEQYF.

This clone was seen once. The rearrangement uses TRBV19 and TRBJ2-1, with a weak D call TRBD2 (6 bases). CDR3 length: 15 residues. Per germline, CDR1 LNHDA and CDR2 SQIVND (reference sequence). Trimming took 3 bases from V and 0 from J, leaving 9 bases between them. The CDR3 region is CASSIGEVSYNEQFF. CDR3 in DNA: TGTGCCAGTAGTATCGGGGAGGTCTCCTACAATGAGCAGTTCTTC.